This entry is about one TCR beta chain. Sequence at one end of the junction differs from germline and may be a read error. These data originate in a study of T cell changes during pregnancy in multiple sclerosis. Assay: immunoSEQ multiplex PCR; the TCRdb copy retains only in-frame clones and omits some. Of 50,000 to 65,000 clones listed, 80% to 95% are singletons. The starting material was CD8+ T cells from peripheral blood mononuclear cells, obtained in the second trimester of pregnancy. The receptor comes from a female donor with multiple sclerosis, enrolled in a pregnancy study.

CDR3 sequence reads: CASSLVAELKNNEQFF. CDR3 bases: TGTGCCAGCAGTTTGGTAGCGGAATTAAAAAACAATGAGCAGTTCTTC. The chain couples TRBV5-4 to TRBJ2-1, with D possibly matching TRBD2 (6 bases). CDR3 size: 16 residues. Per germline, CDR1 SGHNT and CDR2 YYREEE (reference sequence).